This section outlines one T cell receptor beta chain sequence together with its context. Its specificity is unknown. V was trimmed by 2 bases and J by 3 bases, leaving 8 bases between them. Germline loops: CDR1 MDHEN, CDR2 SYDVKM. This CDR3 spans 13 amino acids. The sample originates from a study of PD-L1 blockade in urothelial cancer. Overall study results and limits: Blood TCR clonality below the median before treatment was a predictor of better survival.

Regarding time point: pretreatment peripheral blood. Between 1 and 8 samples, pretreatment and on-treatment, were given by each patient. The table came from immunoSEQ multiplex PCR; TCRdb's copy has only in-frame clones and leaves some out. The top ten hold roughly 4.7% of the sample, which has about 76,000 clones, under 90% seen once. This chain links TRBV28 with TRBJ2-7, with D possibly TRBD1 on 6 matching bases. The sample consisted of PBMCs, taken around atezolizumab (anti-PD-L1) treatment. This TCR came from a man in his 70s with urothelial cancer. The CDR3 reads CASSLLQGYEQYF. CDR3 DNA: TGTGCCAGCAGTTTACTACAGGGCTACGAGCAGTACTTC.